A selection of T cell receptor beta chains follows, all from one sample in a study of OX40 agonist ivuxolimab in advanced cancers. Libraries were prepared by immunoSEQ multiplex PCR; TCRdb keeps only in-frame clonotypes and omits some of them. The sample lists over 35,000 clones; around two thirds were seen once. The sequencing here drew on CD4+ or CD8+ T cells sorted from blood, taken in a trial of the OX40 agonist ivuxolimab. The receptors come from an adult with an advanced solid tumor such as melanoma, head and neck, liver or kidney cancer. CDR3s include the opening cysteine and the closing phenylalanine or tryptophan. A D gene is named only where the DNA matches it firmly. The listing skips clone size in some rows; elsewhere it reads once, few, many or a size class.

v_call	cdr3_length	d_call	j_call	clone_size	cdr3_aa	cdr3_nt
TRBV20-1	10	.	TRBJ2-1	few	CSATRDEQFF	TGCAGTGCTACCAGGGATGAGCAGTTCTTC
TRBV14	15	TRBD1	TRBJ2-1	.	CASSPLGGFGNEQFF	TGTGCCAGCAGCCCCTTAGGGGGCTTCGGCAATGAGCAGTTCTTC
TRBV19	16	TRBD1	TRBJ2-1	.	CASSGEGALSFNEQFF	TGTGCCAGTAGCGGAGAGGGGGCCCTTAGTTTCAATGAGCAGTTCTTC
TRBV10-2	15	TRBD1	TRBJ1-2	.	CASSASGRGQFGYTF	TGCGCCAGCAGTGCGTCTGGCAGGGGGCAGTTTGGCTACACCTTC
TRBV7-9	14	.	TRBJ1-1	.	CASSLERLNTEAFF	TGTGCCAGCAGCTTAGAAAGGCTAAACACTGAAGCTTTCTTT
TRBV10-3	12	.	TRBJ1-5	.	CATGLPNQPQHF	TGTGCCACGGGACTGCCTAATCAGCCCCAGCATTTT
TRBV5-1	15	TRBD1	TRBJ1-3	.	CASSLGQAWGNTIYF	TGCGCCAGCAGCTTAGGACAGGCTTGGGGAAACACCATATATTTT
TRBV20-1	11	TRBD1	TRBJ1-2	.	CSAHRGEGYTF	TGCAGTGCGCACAGGGGAGAAGGCTACACCTTC
TRBV6-1	13	.	TRBJ1-6	.	CASGEAGNSPLHF	TGTGCCAGCGGAGAGGCGGGGAATTCACCCCTCCACTTT
TRBV19	15	.	TRBJ2-2	.	CASSIVGANTGELFF	TGTGCCAGTAGTATAGTTGGGGCCAACACCGGGGAGCTGTTTTTT
TRBV5-1	15	.	TRBJ2-3	.	CASSLDAGATDTQYF	TGCGCCAGCAGCTTGGATGCAGGGGCCACAGATACGCAGTATTTT
TRBV6-5	16	TRBD1	TRBJ1-2	.	CASSYSRTGGIYGYTF	TGTGCCAGCAGTTACTCCCGGACAGGGGGCATCTATGGCTACACCTTC
TRBV19	14	.	TRBJ2-2	.	CASSTRLEAGELFF	TGTGCCAGTAGTACCCGACTAGAAGCCGGGGAGCTGTTTTTT
TRBV4-1	18	TRBD1	TRBJ2-7	.	CASSQVNFLGQGAQEQYF	TGCGCCAGCAGCCAAGTAAATTTTCTCGGACAGGGGGCCCAAGAGCAGTACTTC
TRBV6-5	15	TRBD1	TRBJ1-1	few	CASSYLTGGFTEAFF	TGTGCCAGCAGTTACCTGACAGGGGGCTTCACTGAAGCTTTCTTT
TRBV14	12	.	TRBJ2-5	.	CASSQAEETQYF	TGTGCCAGCAGCCAAGCCGAAGAGACCCAGTACTTC
TRBV29-1	13	.	TRBJ1-2	.	CRAYGTERDGYTF	TGCAGAGCATACGGGACCGAGCGGGATGGCTACACCTTC
TRBV27	14	TRBD1	TRBJ1-1	.	CASKGQGRETEAFF	TGTGCCAGCAAGGGACAGGGGCGAGAAACTGAAGCTTTCTTT
TRBV15	14	TRBD1	TRBJ2-3	.	CATFAQGTTDTQYF	TGTGCCACTTTTGCACAGGGGACGACAGATACGCAGTATTTT
TRBV7-9	12	.	TRBJ1-1	.	CASSSAGTEAFF	TGTGCCAGCAGCAGCGCGGGCACTGAAGCTTTCTTT
TRBV19	13	.	TRBJ2-2	.	CASSVVRTPELFF	TGTGCCAGTAGTGTAGTACGGACCCCCGAGCTGTTTTTT
TRBV5-1	15	TRBD1	TRBJ2-7	.	CASSPFDRDVNEQYF	TGCGCCAGCAGCCCCTTCGACAGGGATGTCAACGAGCAGTACTTC